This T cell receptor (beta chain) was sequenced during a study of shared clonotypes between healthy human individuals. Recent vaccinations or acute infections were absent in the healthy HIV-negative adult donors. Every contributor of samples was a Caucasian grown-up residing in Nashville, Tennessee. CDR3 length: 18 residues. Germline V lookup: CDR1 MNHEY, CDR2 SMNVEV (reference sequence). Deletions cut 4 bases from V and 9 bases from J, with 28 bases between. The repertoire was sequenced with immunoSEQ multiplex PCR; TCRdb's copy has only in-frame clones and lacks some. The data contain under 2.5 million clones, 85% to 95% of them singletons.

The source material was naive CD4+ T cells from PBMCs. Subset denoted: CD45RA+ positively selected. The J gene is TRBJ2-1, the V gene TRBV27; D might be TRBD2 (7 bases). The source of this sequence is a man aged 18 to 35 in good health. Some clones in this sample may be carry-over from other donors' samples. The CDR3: CASSSQAFGGLGSSEQFF. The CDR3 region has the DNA TGTGCCAGCAGTTCGCAGGCTTTCGGGGGGCTAGGTAGTAGTGAGCAGTTCTTC.